A selection of T cell receptor beta chains follows, all from one sample in a study of T cells in Graves' hyperthyroidism and ophthalmopathy. TCRdb passed the multiplex PCR reads through MiXCR, listing each CDR3 protein once. The table includes approximately 600,000 distinct CDR3 sequences, roughly 15% detected once. Sequenced material: blood. All receptors come from a woman between 35 and 50 years old with Graves' ophthalmopathy. The CDR3 runs from the conserved cysteine through the conserved F or W. A D gene is named only where the DNA matches it firmly. Size tells how often a clone was seen (once, few, many) or the class of an expanded clone, and some rows leave it out.

j_call v_call clone_size d_call cdr3_nt cdr3_aa
TRBJ2-6 TRBV6-2/TRBV6-3 few - TGTGCCAGCCTCAGCTCTGGGGCCAACGTCCTGACTTTC CASLSSGANVLTF
TRBJ2-2 TRBV6-5 many TRBD2 TGTGCCAGCAGTTACCGTGCGGGAGGGCCCGGGGAGCTGTTTTTT CASSYRAGGPGELFF
TRBJ2-4 TRBV18 - - TGTGCCAGCTCACCGATGGACACACTAGCCAAAAACATTCAGTACTTC CASSPMDTLAKNIQYF
TRBJ2-5 TRBV19 many TRBD2 TGTGCCAGTTCGAGGACTAGCGGGAGGGGAGAGACCCAGTACTTC CASSRTSGRGETQYF
TRBJ1-5 TRBV6-2/TRBV6-3 many - TGTGCCATAAGACTCTCGGACAATCAGCCCCAGCATTTT CAIRLSDNQPQHF
TRBJ2-6 TRBV29-1 - - TGCAGCGTTGAAGCAGGGGCCTCTGGGGCCAACGTCCTGACTTTC CSVEAGASGANVLTF
TRBJ1-1 TRBV6-2/TRBV6-3 many - TGTGCCAGCAGTCGGACGACAGCCTTGAACACTGAAGCTTTCTTT CASSRTTALNTEAFF
TRBJ2-1 TRBV28 many - TGTGCCAGCAGTTGGAAGCGTGGCGAGCAGTTCTTC CASSWKRGEQFF
TRBJ1-1 TRBV30 many - TGTGCCTGGAGTGTAGGGCAGGGTTACACTGAAGCTTTCTTT CAWSVGQGYTEAFF
TRBJ2-7 TRBV28 many TRBD2 TGTGCCAGCCTCTCGGTCCGGGGGGCCTACGAGCAGTACTTC CASLSVRGAYEQYF
TRBJ1-1 TRBV18 many - TGTGCCAGCAGCCCTACAAGGAACACTGAAGCTTTCTTT CASSPTRNTEAFF
TRBJ2-5 TRBV6-5 - TRBD1 TGTGCCAGCAGTTACCGTGGGACAGGGGGCGGAGAGACCCAGTACTTC CASSYRGTGGGETQYF
TRBJ2-5 TRBV20-1 - - TGCAGTGCCCGAGGGCATGGGGTAGGAGAGACCCAGTACTTC CSARGHGVGETQYF
TRBJ1-2 TRBV12-3/TRBV12-4 many - TGTGCCAGCAGTTTATGGCAGGGCGGCTATGGCTACACCTTC CASSLWQGGYGYTF
TRBJ2-3 TRBV5-1 few - TGCGCCAGCAGCTTCAGGGACTTTAGCACAGATACGCAGTATTTT CASSFRDFSTDTQYF
TRBJ1-2 TRBV6-5 many - TGTGTCAGCGTAGGGGGAGGCTATGGCTACACCTTC CVSVGGGYGYTF
TRBJ1-2 TRBV6-1 - TRBD1 TGTGCCACCAGGGGGTCCGAGATACCGGGCTACACCTTC CATRGSEIPGYTF
TRBJ1-2 TRBV28 few - TGTGCCAGCAGTTTCTTGGGGTCTGGCTACACCTTC CASSFLGSGYTF
TRBJ2-7 TRBV11-2 many - TGTGCCAGCAGACAGACTGGTCCAGGGTTTCGGGAGCAGTACTTC CASRQTGPGFREQYF
TRBJ1-3 TRBV19 - - TGTGCCAGTAGTATCCTAGCGTCGGCTGGAAACACCATATATTTT CASSILASAGNTIYF
TRBJ1-1 TRBV12-5 many - TGTGCTAGTGGGTGGGAGGGAGGTGAAGCTTTCTTT CASGWEGGEAFF
TRBJ1-1 TRBV5-1 - - TGCGCCAGCAGCCCCAAGCCTGACAGTGAAGCTTTCTTT CASSPKPDSEAFF
TRBJ1-2 TRBV6-1 many - TGTGCCAGCAGTGCGCAGAACTATGGCTACACCTTC CASSAQNYGYTF
TRBJ1-5 TRBV28 once - TGTGCCAGCAGTGACTCAGGGATAACTCAGCCCCAGCATTTT CASSDSGITQPQHF
TRBJ1-3 TRBV6-5 - - TGTGCCAGCAGTTACACTCCGCTACAAACGGCTGGAAACACCATATATTTT CASSYTPLQTAGNTIYF
TRBJ2-7 TRBV2 many TRBD2 TGTGCCAGCAGTGAAGAGGTAGCGGGAGGCTGCGAGCAGTACTTC CASSEEVAGGCEQYF
TRBJ2-2 TRBV12-3/TRBV12-4 - - TGTGCCAGCAGTTTCACGAGGGAGCTGTTTTTT CASSFTRELFF
TRBJ2-7 TRBV4-2 many TRBD1 TGTGCCAGCAGCCTCAACCGGGACAGGGTTTACGGGCAGTACTTC CASSLNRDRVYGQYF
TRBJ1-2 TRBV4-1 few TRBD1 TGCGCCAGCAGCCTGCGGCCCGGACAGGTCTATGGCTACACCTTC CASSLRPGQVYGYTF
TRBJ2-5 TRBV29-1 few TRBD1 TGCAGCGCCCCGGGACAGGGGGCGGTTTTGGAGACCCAGTACTTC CSAPGQGAVLETQYF
TRBJ2-2 TRBV28 - - TGTGCCAGCTCGGACAGAGGATTCGGGGAGCTGTTTTTT CASSDRGFGELFF
TRBJ2-7 TRBV29-1 - TRBD1 TGCAGCGTTGGAAACAGGGGGCGCCATGAGCAGTACTTC CSVGNRGRHEQYF
TRBJ1-5 TRBV5-8 many - TGTGCCAGCAGCCGTGGTCCACTGTCAAGCAATCAGCCCCAGCATTTT CASSRGPLSSNQPQHF
TRBJ2-7 TRBV9 many TRBD1 TGTGCCAGCAGCGTCGGGGACAGTATTGACGAGCAGTACTTC CASSVGDSIDEQYF
TRBJ2-7 TRBV20-1 few - TGCAGTGCTAGGGAGGACACCGCTTACGAGCAGTACTTC CSAREDTAYEQYF
TRBJ2-7 TRBV5-1 many TRBD2 TGCGCCAGCAGCTTGGCCACCAGCGGGAGTGGCTACGAGCAGTACTTC CASSLATSGSGYEQYF
TRBJ2-7 TRBV6-2/TRBV6-3 many - TGTGCCAGCAGTTACAATTGGGAAACGGACGAGCAGTACTTC CASSYNWETDEQYF
TRBJ2-7 TRBV2 many - TGTGCCAGCAGTGGGGGGTGGAGTACTCGACGCGAGCAGTACTTC CASSGGWSTRREQYF
TRBJ1-2 TRBV10-2 many TRBD1 TGCGCCAGCAGTCGGCAGGGGGAAGTTGGCTACACCTTC CASSRQGEVGYTF
TRBJ2-7 TRBV7-9 many - TGTGCCAGCAGCTTGTCCCCGGGCTACGAGCAGTACTTC CASSLSPGYEQYF
TRBJ1-1 TRBV11-2 many - TGTGCCAGCAGCTTAGAGCCGGGACCCAACACTGAAGCTTTCTTT CASSLEPGPNTEAFF
TRBJ2-6 TRBV18 once - TGTGCCAGCTCACCACCGATCGTCGGTACCTCTGGGGCCAACGTCCTGACTTTC CASSPPIVGTSGANVLTF
TRBJ2-7 TRBV6-5 many - TGTGCCAGCAGTTACACGAGGGATGAGCAGTACTTC CASSYTRDEQYF
TRBJ1-2 TRBV20-1 - - TGCAGTGCCTCCCGGGTTCCGGGCTACACCTTC CSASRVPGYTF
TRBJ1-5 TRBV6-2/TRBV6-3 many - TGTGCCAGCAGTCCCTCCCCGACCAATCAGCCCCAGCATTTT CASSPSPTNQPQHF
TRBJ1-5 TRBV20-1 few TRBD1 TGCAGTGCTAAACTACCAGGGGGCGCAGGGCAGCCCCAGCATTTT CSAKLPGGAGQPQHF
TRBJ2-7 TRBV30 many TRBD1 TGTGCCTGTCTAAGGGACAGCTCCTACGAGCAGTACTTC CACLRDSSYEQYF
TRBJ1-2 TRBV28 many - TGTGCCAGCAGTTCCCCGGGAGGTTGGGGGGACGGCTACACCTTC CASSSPGGWGDGYTF
TRBJ1-1 TRBV20-1 - - TGCAGTGCTAGTGGAGATTTTAAGGGTGAAGCTTTCTTT CSASGDFKGEAFF
TRBJ2-5 TRBV6-1 - - TGTGCCAGCAGCCGCAGGGAGGCCCAAGAGACCCAGTACTTC CASSRREAQETQYF
TRBJ1-2 TRBV2 many - TGTGCCAGCAGTGAAACGGTCCATGTTAACTATGGCTACACCTTC CASSETVHVNYGYTF
TRBJ2-7 TRBV4-1 many - TGCGCCAGCAGCCAAGATCGAGGTTGGGAGCAGTACTTC CASSQDRGWEQYF
TRBJ1-1 TRBV9 many TRBD1 TGTGCCAGCAGTGAGGGGGCCGGGACTGAAGCTTTCTTT CASSEGAGTEAFF
TRBJ1-1 TRBV6-5 - TRBD1 TGTGCCAGCAGTTACTCCCCCACCGGGACAGGGGGCACTGAAGCTTTCTTT CASSYSPTGTGGTEAFF
TRBJ2-5 TRBV19 - - TGTGCCAGCGGAGACAGGGAGGAAGAGACCCAGTACTTC CASGDREEETQYF
TRBJ2-7 TRBV6-5 - - TGTGCCAGCAGTTACCCGAACCAGGAATCCAGCTCCTACGAGCAGTACTTC CASSYPNQESSSYEQYF
TRBJ1-1 TRBV29-1 - TRBD1 TGCAGCGTGGAACAGGGGGCAAGCACTGAAGCTTTCTTT CSVEQGASTEAFF
TRBJ1-6 TRBV29-1 - - TGCAGCGTGTCACAGGGATCCGATTCACCCCTCCACTTT CSVSQGSDSPLHF